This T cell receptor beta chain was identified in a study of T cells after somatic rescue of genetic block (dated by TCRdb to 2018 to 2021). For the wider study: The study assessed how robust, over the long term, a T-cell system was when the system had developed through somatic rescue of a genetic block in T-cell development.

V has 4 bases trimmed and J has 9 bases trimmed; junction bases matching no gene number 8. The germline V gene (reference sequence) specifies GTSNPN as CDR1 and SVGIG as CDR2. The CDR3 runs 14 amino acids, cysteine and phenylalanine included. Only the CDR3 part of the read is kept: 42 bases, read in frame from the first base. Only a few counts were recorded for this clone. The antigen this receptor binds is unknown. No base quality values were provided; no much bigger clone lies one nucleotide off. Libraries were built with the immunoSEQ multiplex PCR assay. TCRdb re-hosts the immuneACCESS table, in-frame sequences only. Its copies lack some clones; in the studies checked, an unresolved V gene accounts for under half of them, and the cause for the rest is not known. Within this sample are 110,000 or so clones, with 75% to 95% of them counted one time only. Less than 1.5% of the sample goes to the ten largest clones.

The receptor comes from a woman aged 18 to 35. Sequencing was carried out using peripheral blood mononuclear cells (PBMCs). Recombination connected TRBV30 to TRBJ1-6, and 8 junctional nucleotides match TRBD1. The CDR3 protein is CAWTKFRGLSPLHF. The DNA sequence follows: TGTGCCTGGACTAAATTCAGGGGGCTTTCACCCCTCCACTTT.